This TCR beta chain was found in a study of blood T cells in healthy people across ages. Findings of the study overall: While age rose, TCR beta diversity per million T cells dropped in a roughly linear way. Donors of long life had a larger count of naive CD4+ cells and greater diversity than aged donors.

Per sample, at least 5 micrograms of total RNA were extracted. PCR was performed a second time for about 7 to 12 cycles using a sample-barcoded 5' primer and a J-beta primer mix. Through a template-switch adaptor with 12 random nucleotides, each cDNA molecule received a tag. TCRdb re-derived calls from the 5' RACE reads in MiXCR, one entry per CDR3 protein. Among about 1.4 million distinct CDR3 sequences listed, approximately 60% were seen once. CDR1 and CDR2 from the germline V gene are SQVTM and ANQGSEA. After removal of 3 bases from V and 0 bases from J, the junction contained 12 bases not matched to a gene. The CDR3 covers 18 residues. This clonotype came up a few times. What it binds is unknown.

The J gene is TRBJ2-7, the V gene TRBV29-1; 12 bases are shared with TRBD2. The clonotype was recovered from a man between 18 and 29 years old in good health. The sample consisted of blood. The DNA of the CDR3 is TGCAGCGTTGAGGTGCAAAGGACTAGCGGGACCAACTCCTACGAGCAGTACTTC. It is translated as CSVEVQRTSGTNSYEQYF.